This entry is about one T cell receptor beta chain. Its specificity is unknown. The missing conserved phenylalanine or tryptophan at the end of this CDR3 makes a read error likely. The limits of the CDR3 on the DNA are not certain, so only TCRdb's listed CDR3 is given. The data were obtained in a study of T cell responses to AZD1222 COVID-19 vaccine. The study's findings and limits: Most donors were white British, females outnumbered males, and clonal diversity was possibly underestimated. Spike-wide coverage was observed for vaccine-associated CD4 TCRs, with dominant responses at 160-218 and 743-854.

Assay used: immunoSEQ multiplex PCR; TCRdb lists only in-frame clones, some missing. The sample carries 45,000 to 60,000 clones, 70% to 80% recorded once. CDR1 is MGHRA and CDR2 is YSYEKL in the germline V gene. The length of the CDR3 is 13 amino acids, counting both ends. The receptor was derived from an adult in good health. V is TRBV4-1 and J is TRBJ1-2; the table names TRBD1, a call not compared with the DNA. The sample consisted of peripheral blood, taken on day 0 of AZD1222 vaccination. CDR3 protein: CASSQDPHRGPIY.